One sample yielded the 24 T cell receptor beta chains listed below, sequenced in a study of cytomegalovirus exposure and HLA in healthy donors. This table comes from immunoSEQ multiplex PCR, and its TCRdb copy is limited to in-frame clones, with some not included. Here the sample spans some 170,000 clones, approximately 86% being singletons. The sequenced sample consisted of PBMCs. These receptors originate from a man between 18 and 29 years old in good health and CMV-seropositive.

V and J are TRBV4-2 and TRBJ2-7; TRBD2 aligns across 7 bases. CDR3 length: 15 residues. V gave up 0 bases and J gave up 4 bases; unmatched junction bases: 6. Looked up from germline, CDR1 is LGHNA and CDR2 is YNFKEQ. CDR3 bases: TGTGCCAGCAGCCAAGAACCGGGAGGAGGATACGAGCAGTACTTC. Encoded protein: CASSQEPGGGYEQYF.

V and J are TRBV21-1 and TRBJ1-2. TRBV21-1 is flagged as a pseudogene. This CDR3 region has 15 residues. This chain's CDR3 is CASSSSLVSLPRYTF. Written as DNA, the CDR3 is TGTGCCAGCAGCTCCTCACTGGTTAGTCTCCCTCGCTACACCTTC.

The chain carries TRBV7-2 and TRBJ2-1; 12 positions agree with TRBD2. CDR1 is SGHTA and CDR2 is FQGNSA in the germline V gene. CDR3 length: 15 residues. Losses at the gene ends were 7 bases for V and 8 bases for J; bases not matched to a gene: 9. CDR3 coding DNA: TGTGCCAGCACCCCGAGACTAGCGGGAGTCTATGAGCAGTTCTTC. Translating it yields CASTPRLAGVYEQFF.

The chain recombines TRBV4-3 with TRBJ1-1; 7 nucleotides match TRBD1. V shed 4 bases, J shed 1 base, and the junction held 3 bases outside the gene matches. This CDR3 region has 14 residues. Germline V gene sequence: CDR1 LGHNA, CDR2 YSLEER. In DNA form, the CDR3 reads TGCGCCAGCAGCCTTCGACAGGGGAACACTGAAGCTTTCTTT. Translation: CASSLRQGNTEAFF.

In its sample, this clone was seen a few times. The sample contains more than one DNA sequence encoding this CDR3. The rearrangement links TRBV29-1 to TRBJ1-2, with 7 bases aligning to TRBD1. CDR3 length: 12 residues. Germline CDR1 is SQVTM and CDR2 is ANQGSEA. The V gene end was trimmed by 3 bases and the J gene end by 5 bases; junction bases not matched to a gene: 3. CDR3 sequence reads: CSVEGRGYGYTF. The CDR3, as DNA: TGCAGCGTTGAGGGCAGGGGGTATGGCTACACCTTC.

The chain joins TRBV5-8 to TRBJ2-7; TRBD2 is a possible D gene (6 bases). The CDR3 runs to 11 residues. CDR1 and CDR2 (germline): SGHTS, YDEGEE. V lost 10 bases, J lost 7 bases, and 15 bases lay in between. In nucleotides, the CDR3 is TGTGCCTTCAGTCGGGGGAGTGAGCAGTACTTC. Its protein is CAFSRGSEQYF.

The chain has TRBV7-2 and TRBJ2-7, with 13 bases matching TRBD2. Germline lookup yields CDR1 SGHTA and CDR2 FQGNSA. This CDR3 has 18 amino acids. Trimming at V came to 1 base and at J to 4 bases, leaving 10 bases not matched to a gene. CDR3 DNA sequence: TGTGCCAGCAGCTTAGTCCCCGGACTAGCGGGGGTTTGGTACGAGCAGTACTTC. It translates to CASSLVPGLAGVWYEQYF.

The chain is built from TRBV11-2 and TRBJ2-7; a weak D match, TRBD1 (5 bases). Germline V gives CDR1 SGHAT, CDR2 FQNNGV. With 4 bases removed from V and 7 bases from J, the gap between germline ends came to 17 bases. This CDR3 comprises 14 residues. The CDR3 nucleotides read TGTGCCAGCAGCTGGGTAAAAGGGGTCGGGGAGCAGTACTTC. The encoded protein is CASSWVKGVGEQYF.

The CDR3 sequence: CASSSRLSGKEKLFF. The CDR3 DNA sequence: TGTGCCAGCAGCTCTAGACTCTCCGGGAAGGAAAAACTGTTTTTT. J is TRBJ1-4 and V is TRBV7-6, with D unresolved. Germline lookup yields CDR1 SGHVS and CDR2 FNYEAQ. The CDR3 sequence is 15 residues long. The V gene lost 4 bases and the J gene lost 8 bases, with 17 bases spanning the gap.

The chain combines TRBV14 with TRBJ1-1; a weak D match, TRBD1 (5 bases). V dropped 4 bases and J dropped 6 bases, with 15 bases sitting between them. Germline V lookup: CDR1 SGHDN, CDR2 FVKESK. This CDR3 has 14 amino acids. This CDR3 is CASSLTRGESEAFF. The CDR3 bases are TGTGCCAGCAGCCTCACCCGGGGGGAATCTGAAGCTTTCTTT.

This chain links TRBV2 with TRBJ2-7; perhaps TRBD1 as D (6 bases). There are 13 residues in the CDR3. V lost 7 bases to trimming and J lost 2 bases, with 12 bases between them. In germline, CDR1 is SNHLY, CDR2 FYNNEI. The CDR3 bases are TGTGCCAGCACGGACCGACAGGCCTACGAGCAGTACTTC. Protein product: CASTDRQAYEQYF. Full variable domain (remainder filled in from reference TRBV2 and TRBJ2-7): EPEVTQTPSHQVTQMGQEVILRCVPISNHLYFYWYRQILGQKVEFLVSFYNNEISEKSEIFDDQFSVERPDGSNFTLKIRSTKLEDSAMYFCASTDRQAYEQYFGPGTRLTVT.

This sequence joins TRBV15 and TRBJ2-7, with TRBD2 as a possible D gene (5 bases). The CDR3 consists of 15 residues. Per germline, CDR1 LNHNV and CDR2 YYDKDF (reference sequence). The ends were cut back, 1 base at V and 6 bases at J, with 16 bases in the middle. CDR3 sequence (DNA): TGTGCCACCAGCAGAGGACGGAGGTCCCTTGGCGAGCAGTACTTC. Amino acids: CATSRGRRSLGEQYF.

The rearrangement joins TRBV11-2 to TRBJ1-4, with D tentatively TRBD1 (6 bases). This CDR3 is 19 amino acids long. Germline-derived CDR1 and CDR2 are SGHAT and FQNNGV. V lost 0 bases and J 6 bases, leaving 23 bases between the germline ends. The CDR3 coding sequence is TGTGCCAGCAGCTTAGAGTTGGTGACAGGCTTACTTGGAGATGAAAAACTGTTTTTT. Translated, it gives CASSLELVTGLLGDEKLFF.

The CDR3 loop is CASSQDGTTLAGELFF. Written as DNA, the CDR3 is TGCGCCAGCAGCCAAGATGGGACTACTCTCGCCGGGGAGCTGTTTTTT. The gene calls are TRBV4-3 and TRBJ2-2, with 7 bases matching TRBD2. The germline V gene has CDR1 LGHNA and CDR2 YSLEER. With V trimmed by 0 bases and J by 6 bases, 7 bases remained unmatched. The length of the CDR3 is 16 residues.

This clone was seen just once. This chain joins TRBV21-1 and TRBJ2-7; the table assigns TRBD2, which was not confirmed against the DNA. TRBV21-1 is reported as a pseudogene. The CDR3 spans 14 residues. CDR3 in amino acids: CASSSTEGSYEQYF. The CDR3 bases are TGTGCCAGCAGCTCTACGGAGGGTTCCTACGAGCAGTACTTC.

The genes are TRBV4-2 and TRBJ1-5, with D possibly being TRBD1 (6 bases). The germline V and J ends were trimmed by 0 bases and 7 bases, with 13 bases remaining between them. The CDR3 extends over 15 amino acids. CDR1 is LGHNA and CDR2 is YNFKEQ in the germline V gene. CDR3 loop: CASSQETTGRQPQHF. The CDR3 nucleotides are TGTGCCAGCAGCCAAGAAACAACAGGGAGACAGCCCCAGCATTTT.

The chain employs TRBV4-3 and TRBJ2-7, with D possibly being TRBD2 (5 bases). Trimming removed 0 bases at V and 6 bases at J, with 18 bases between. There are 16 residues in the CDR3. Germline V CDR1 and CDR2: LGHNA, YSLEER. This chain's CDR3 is CASSQEWGSRGSEQYF. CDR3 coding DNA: TGCGCCAGCAGCCAAGAATGGGGATCTCGGGGAAGCGAGCAGTACTTC.

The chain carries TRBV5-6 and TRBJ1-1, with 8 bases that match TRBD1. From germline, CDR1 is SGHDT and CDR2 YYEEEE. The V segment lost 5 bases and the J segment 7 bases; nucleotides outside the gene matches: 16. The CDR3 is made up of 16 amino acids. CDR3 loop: CASSLTGESEGCEAFF. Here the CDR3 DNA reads TGTGCCAGCAGTTTGACAGGGGAGAGTGAAGGCTGTGAAGCTTTCTTT.

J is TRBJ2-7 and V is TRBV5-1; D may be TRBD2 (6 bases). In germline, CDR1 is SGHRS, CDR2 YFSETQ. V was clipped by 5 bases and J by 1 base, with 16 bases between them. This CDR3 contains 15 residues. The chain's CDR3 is CASSGTGTLSYEQYF. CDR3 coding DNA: TGCGCCAGCAGTGGAACCGGGACTCTTTCCTACGAGCAGTACTTC. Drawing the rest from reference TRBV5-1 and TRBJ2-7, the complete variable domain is KAGVTQTPRYLIKTRGQQVTLSCSPISGHRSVSWYQQTPGQGLQFLFEYFSETQRNKGNFPGRFSGRQFSNSRSEMNVSTLELGDSALYLCASSGTGTLSYEQYFGPGTRLTVT.

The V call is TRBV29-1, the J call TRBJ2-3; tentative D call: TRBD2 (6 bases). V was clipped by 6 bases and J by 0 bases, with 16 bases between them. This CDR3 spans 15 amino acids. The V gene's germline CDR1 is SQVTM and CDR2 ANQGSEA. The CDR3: CSVRRYSGSTDTQYF. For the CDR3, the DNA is TGCAGCGTGCGACGTTACAGCGGGAGCACAGATACGCAGTATTTT.

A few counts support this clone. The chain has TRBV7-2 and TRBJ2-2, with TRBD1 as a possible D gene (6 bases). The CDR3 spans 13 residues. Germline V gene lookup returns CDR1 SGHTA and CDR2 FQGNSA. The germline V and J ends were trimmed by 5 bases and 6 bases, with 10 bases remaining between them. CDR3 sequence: CASSLTGPGELFF. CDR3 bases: TGTGCCAGCAGCCTCACAGGGCCCGGGGAGCTGTTTTTT.

DNA for the CDR3: TGTGCCAGCTCACCAGGAGACTATGGCTACACCTTC. Residues: CASSPGDYGYTF. The V call is TRBV18, the J call TRBJ1-2; D remains unclear. The V and J ends lost 2 bases and 3 bases respectively, with 4 bases between them. The CDR3 runs 12 residues. Germline CDR1 and CDR2: KGHSH and LQKENI.

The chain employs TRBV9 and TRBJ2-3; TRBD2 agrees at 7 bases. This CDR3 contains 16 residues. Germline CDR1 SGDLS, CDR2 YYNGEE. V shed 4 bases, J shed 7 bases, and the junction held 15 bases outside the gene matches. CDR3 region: CASSPRSGREMYTQYF. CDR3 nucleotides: TGTGCCAGCAGCCCTCGGTCGGGGCGGGAGATGTATACGCAGTATTTT.

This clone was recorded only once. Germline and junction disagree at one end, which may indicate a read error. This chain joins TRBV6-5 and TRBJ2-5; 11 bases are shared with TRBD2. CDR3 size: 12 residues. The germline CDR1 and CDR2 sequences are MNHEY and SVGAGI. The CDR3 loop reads CASSAPGLAAHF. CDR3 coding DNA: TGTGCCAGCAGTGCACCGGGACTAGCGGCCCACTTC.